This entry lists 10 T cell receptor beta chains sequenced from one sample in a study of blood T cell repertoires in COVID-19. Measured with immunoSEQ multiplex PCR; TCRdb has only the in-frame clones, and not every one. The data hold about 240,000 clones, with approximately 80% observed a single time. The sequenced material came from peripheral blood. These TCRs come from a woman older than 75 with acute or convalescent COVID-19.

The V and J genes are TRBV29-1 and TRBJ1-1; a possible D gene is TRBD1 (5 bases). Per the germline V gene, CDR1 is SQVTM and CDR2 is ANQGSEA. Deletions cut 3 bases from V and 1 base from J, with 18 bases between. The length of the CDR3 is 16 residues. Here the CDR3 reads CSVDREPPQGNTEAFF. DNA for the CDR3: TGCAGCGTTGATAGGGAACCGCCTCAGGGGAACACTGAAGCTTTCTTT.

V is TRBV3-1 (or the pseudogene TRBV3-2) and J is TRBJ1-2, with a weak D call TRBD1 (5 bases). This CDR3 spans 12 amino acids. Germline V lookup: CDR1 LGHDT, CDR2 YNNKEL (reference sequence). V lost 5 bases and J 6 bases, leaving 10 bases between the germline ends. The CDR3 DNA follows: TGTGCCAGCAGCGACCCAGGGCATGGCTACACCTTC. Amino acids: CASSDPGHGYTF.

The chain carries TRBV12-3 or TRBV12-4 and TRBJ1-5; the match to TRBD1 covers 7 bases. This CDR3 has 13 residues. Losses at the gene ends were 6 bases for V and 7 bases for J; bases not matched to a gene: 6. This CDR3 reads CASSPDREQPQHF. For the CDR3, the DNA is TGTGCCAGCAGCCCCGACAGGGAACAGCCCCAGCATTTT.

V is TRBV5-4 and J is TRBJ1-4, with D perhaps TRBD1 (5 bases). This CDR3 has 15 amino acids. Germline lookup yields CDR1 SGHNT and CDR2 YYREEE (reference sequence). V shed 2 bases and J shed 5 bases, with 13 bases lying between them. This CDR3 reads CASSFKGGANEKLFF. CDR3 DNA sequence: TGTGCCAGCAGCTTTAAGGGAGGGGCCAATGAAAAACTGTTTTTT.

V usage is TRBV2 and J usage is TRBJ2-1; tentative D call: TRBD1 (6 bases). V was shortened by 4 bases and J by 0 bases, with 10 bases between the two germline ends. The length of the CDR3 is 15 residues. CDR1 and CDR2 (germline): SNHLY, FYNNEI. For the CDR3, the DNA is TGTGCCAGCAGTGCGGACAGAAACTCCTACAATGAGCAGTTCTTC. This codes for CASSADRNSYNEQFF.

The chain uses TRBV29-1 and TRBJ1-1, with D possibly being TRBD1 (5 bases). Germline assignment: CDR1 SQVTM and CDR2 ANQGSEA. This CDR3 region has 13 residues. V lost 7 bases and J lost 4, with 16 bases in between. CDR3 nucleotides: TGCAGCGCGTGGGGCCGAGGCGGCACTGAAGCTTTCTTT. It is translated as CSAWGRGGTEAFF.

The chain carries TRBV2 and TRBJ1-6; 9 nucleotides match TRBD1. The CDR3 consists of 16 residues. The V gene's germline CDR1 is SNHLY and CDR2 FYNNEI. V lost 6 bases, J lost 9 bases, and 12 bases stayed unmatched. CDR3 bases: TGTGCCAGCAGAGAAACACAGGGGGCGGCAAGTTCACCCCTCCACTTT. It encodes CASRETQGAASSPLHF. The variable domain in full, with the rest retrieved from reference TRBV2 and TRBJ1-6, is EPEVTQTPSHQVTQMGQEVILRCVPISNHLYFYWYRQILGQKVEFLVSFYNNEISEKSEIFDDQFSVERPDGSNFTLKIRSTKLEDSAMYFCASRETQGAASSPLHFGNGTRLTVT.

The J gene is TRBJ2-1, the V gene TRBV7-9, with a tentative D call TRBD2 (5 bases). Germline V gives CDR1 SEHNR, CDR2 FQNEAQ (reference sequence). V was trimmed by 6 bases and J by 4 bases, leaving 10 bases between them. The CDR3 has 13 residues. CDR3: CASSLREYNEQFF. The CDR3 coding sequence is TGTGCCAGCAGTTTGAGGGAGTACAATGAGCAGTTCTTC.

As concerns this clone: The same CDR3 also results from other DNA sequences found in this sample. This rearrangement joins TRBV28 to TRBJ2-7, with 7 positions matching TRBD1. This CDR3 has 15 residues. Trimming at V came to 6 bases and at J to 4 bases, leaving 12 bases not matched to a gene. Looked up from germline, CDR1 is MDHEN and CDR2 is SYDVKM. The CDR3 here is CASSLSGGRVYEQYF. Here the CDR3 DNA reads TGTGCCAGCAGCCTTTCAGGGGGAAGGGTATACGAGCAGTACTTC.

The V gene is TRBV7-9, the J gene TRBJ2-1, with D possibly TRBD1 on 5 matching bases. CDR3 length: 15 amino acids. V was shortened by 5 bases and J by 6 bases, with 17 bases between the two germline ends. Germline CDR1 and CDR2: SEHNR and FQNEAQ (reference sequence). Written as DNA, the CDR3 is TGTGCCAGCAGCAAAACAGGTCCTTTTTCCAATGAGCAGTTCTTC. It encodes CASSKTGPFSNEQFF.